This TCR beta chain derives from a study of sequential checkpoint blockade in melanoma. Study at large: Randomization was 1:1 between first-line nivolumab→ipilimumab and ipilimumab→nivolumab. Each arm's sequence ended with maintenance nivolumab.

The method was immunoSEQ multiplex PCR; TCRdb's version includes in-frame clones alone and lacks a portion of them. In the table there are some 17,000 clones, roughly 70% of which are singletons. V was pared by 3 bases and J by 2 bases, with 11 bases between. The CDR3 loop spans 15 amino acids. The germline gives CDR1 MGHRA, CDR2 YSYEKL. In this sample, this clone turned up a few times. Treatment defined: randomized to nivolumab then ipilimumab (arm A) or the reverse (arm B). The receptor comes from a human donor with melanoma. The sequencing used CD8+ T cells sorted from blood (inferred from file names), collected from a patient given nivolumab and ipilimumab in sequence. The chain uses TRBV4-1 and TRBJ1-5, with D possibly being TRBD1 (6 bases). CDR3 sequence: CASSQGARGNQPQHF. In DNA form, the CDR3 reads TGCGCCAGCAGCCAGGGGGCGAGGGGCAATCAGCCCCAGCATTTT.